One sample yielded the 19 T cell receptor beta chains listed below, sequenced in a study of identical twins. TCRdb independently ran MiXCR on the 5' RACE reads; one entry per CDR3 protein. The data hold fewer than 650,000 distinct CDR3 sequences, with around 7.5% observed a single time. The sample was also linked to a second study, of yellow fever vaccine responses in identical twins.

Material for sequencing was PBMCs. Every receptor here comes from a woman aged 18-29 years in good health.

V and J are TRBV7-6 and TRBJ2-3, with TRBD2 identical over 9 bases. Germline assignment: CDR1 SGHVS and CDR2 FNYEAQ. CDR3 length equals 18 residues. J lost 0 bases, V lost 1 base, and 8 bases had no gene match. The CDR3 is CASSLVMREGPSTDTQYF. CDR3 DNA: TGTGCCAGCAGCTTAGTTATGCGGGAGGGGCCTAGCACAGATACGCAGTATTTT.

The V gene is TRBV11-2, the J gene TRBJ2-5; a weak D match, TRBD2 (6 bases). V was trimmed by 4 bases and J by 1 base, leaving 10 bases between them. This CDR3 has 14 amino acids. Germline V gene sequence: CDR1 SGHAT, CDR2 FQNNGV. The DNA of the CDR3 is TGTGCCAGCAGCTCCTGGACTACCCAAGAGACCCAGTACTTC. Its protein product is CASSSWTTQETQYF.

This clonotype was recorded a few times. V gene TRBV2 combines with J gene TRBJ2-1; D call uncertain. The CDR3 sequence is 12 residues long. Germline CDR1 reads SNHLY; CDR2 reads FYNNEI. The V end was cut by 6 bases, the J end by 3 bases, with 6 bases between. The CDR3 nucleotides are TGTGCCAGCAGGTGGGACTACAATGAGCAGTTCTTC. Its translation is CASRWDYNEQFF.

This clonotype was observed a handful of times. The chain recombines TRBV4-1 with TRBJ2-7; 11 nucleotides line up with TRBD2. This CDR3 is 18 amino acids long. Germline assignment: CDR1 MGHRA and CDR2 YSYEKL. The junction had 13 bases not matched to a gene; V was cut back by 1 base and J by 5 bases. Written as DNA, the CDR3 is TGCGCCAGCAGCCAAGCGCCACTAGCGGGAGTATATATTGACGAGCAGTACTTC. Encoded protein: CASSQAPLAGVYIDEQYF.

At least ten counts were recorded for this clonotype. V gene TRBV7-9 combines with J gene TRBJ2-5; TRBD2 aligns across 8 bases. Trimming cost V 1 base and J 0 bases; bases outside gene matches: 7. Germline-derived CDR1 and CDR2 are SEHNR and FQNEAQ (reference sequence). This CDR3 has 17 residues. CDR3 sequence: CASSLGFGGGYQETQYF. The CDR3 DNA sequence: TGTGCCAGCAGCTTAGGGTTCGGCGGGGGGTACCAAGAGACCCAGTACTTC.

This clonotype has just a few counts. The chain carries TRBV6-1 and TRBJ2-1; D possibly corresponds to TRBD2 (5 bases). Germline V lookup: CDR1 MNHNS, CDR2 SASEGT. The CDR3 has 16 residues. V was cut by 5 bases and J by 3 bases, with 17 bases left in between. CDR3 in amino acids: CASSHIKGAVYNEQFF. The CDR3, as DNA: TGTGCCAGCAGTCATATTAAAGGAGCGGTCTACAATGAGCAGTTCTTC.

The chain carries TRBV6-2 or TRBV6-3 and TRBJ2-3, with 10 bases lining up with TRBD2. Unmatched junction bases numbered 13, after V lost 2 bases and J lost 2 bases. Germline V gene sequence: CDR1 MNHEY, CDR2 SVGEGT. This CDR3 region has 19 residues. CDR3 sequence (DNA): TGTGCCAGCAGTTACCGACCACGAACGGGACTAGCGTACACAGATACGCAGTATTTT. Protein sequence: CASSYRPRTGLAYTDTQYF.

This clonotype has a count of ten or more. The V call is TRBV10-2, the J call TRBJ1-1; no definite D call. The CDR3 is 13 amino acids. V lost 1 base and J lost 1, with 4 bases in between. Germline V gives CDR1 WSHSY, CDR2 SAAADI. CDR3 coding DNA: TGCGCCAGCAGTGAGTTCAGGAACACTGAAGCTTTCTTT. Translation: CASSEFRNTEAFF.

The V gene is TRBV20-1, the J gene TRBJ2-3; 9 positions match TRBD2. The CDR3 is 16 amino acids. V gave up 1 base and J gave up 5 bases; unmatched junction bases: 10. CDR1 and CDR2 (germline): DFQATT, SNEGSKA (reference sequence). The CDR3 spells CSARAALAGVKDTQYF. The CDR3 nucleotides are TGCAGTGCTAGAGCGGCATTAGCGGGAGTTAAAGATACGCAGTATTTT.

V and J are TRBV29-1 and TRBJ2-5; 7 bases map to TRBD2. CDR1 is SQVTM and CDR2 is ANQGSEA in the germline V gene. V lost 3 bases, J lost 5 bases, and 3 bases stayed unmatched. CDR3 length: 12 residues. The CDR3, as DNA: TGCAGCGTTGACGAGGGAGGGGAGACCCAGTACTTC. It codes for CSVDEGGETQYF.

This clonotype has a count of ten or more. The chain recombines TRBV4-1 with TRBJ2-1; TRBD2 matches 7 bases. The CDR3 covers 12 residues. Per the germline V gene, CDR1 is MGHRA and CDR2 is YSYEKL. With V trimmed by 6 bases and J by 5 bases, 1 base remained unmatched. The CDR3 bases are TGCGCCAGCAGGGGGACTAACAATGAGCAGTTCTTC. Translated: CASRGTNNEQFF.

This sequence joins TRBV7-8 and TRBJ2-2; 10 bases are a match to TRBD2. This CDR3 has 18 residues. Germline CDR1 reads SGHVS; CDR2 reads FQNEAQ. Trimming took 3 bases from V and 5 from J; bases not matched to a gene: 12. The CDR3 coding sequence is TGTGCCAGCAGCTTTCGGCTAGCGGGGGCGAGGGAAACCGGGGAGCTGTTTTTT. It is translated as CASSFRLAGARETGELFF. Full variable domain (rest looked up from reference TRBV7-8 and TRBJ2-2): GAGVSQSPRYKVAKRGQDVALRCDPISGHVSLFWYQQALGQGPEFLTYFQNEAQLDKSGLPSDRFFAERPEGSVSTLKIQRTQQEDSAVYLCASSFRLAGARETGELFFGEGSRLTVL.

This clonotype was found a few times. The chain is built from TRBV7-8 and TRBJ2-3; the match to TRBD2 covers 10 bases. J lost 5 bases, V lost 2 bases, and 4 bases had no gene match. CDR1 SGHVS and CDR2 FQNEAQ come from the germline V gene. This CDR3 is 15 amino acids long. The CDR3 region is CASSLSGRAGDTQYF. The CDR3 coding sequence is TGTGCCAGCAGCTTAAGCGGGAGGGCCGGAGATACGCAGTATTTT.

This clonotype has only a few counts. The rearrangement uses TRBV9 and TRBJ2-7; D is ambiguous. The V and J ends lost 2 bases and 9 bases respectively, with 3 bases between them. From germline, CDR1 is SGDLS and CDR2 YYNGEE. The CDR3 consists of 9 residues. In nucleotides, the CDR3 is TGTGCCAGCAGCGTCACGCAGTACGTC. This encodes CASSVTQYV.

The chain links TRBV11-1 to TRBJ2-2, with a possible D match to TRBD2 (6 bases). V lost 7 bases to trimming and J lost 0 bases, with 30 bases between them. The CDR3 contains 21 residues. Looked up from germline, CDR1 is SGHAT and CDR2 is FQDESV (reference sequence). The CDR3 region has the DNA TGTGCCAGCACGTGGGCTGCGGGGCAGAACGAGTTCGGAACGAACACCGGGGAGCTGTTTTTT. Its protein is CASTWAAGQNEFGTNTGELFF. Supplemented by reference TRBV11-1 and TRBJ2-2, the full variable domain reads EAEVAQSPRYKITEKSQAVAFWCDPISGHATLYWYRQILGQGPELLVQFQDESVVDDSQLPKDRFSAERLKGVDSTLKIQPAELGDSAMYLCASTWAAGQNEFGTNTGELFFGEGSRLTVL.

The chain uses TRBV10-3 and TRBJ1-6; D is unresolved. The CDR3 runs 17 residues. Trimming pared 2 bases from V and 8 bases from J, leaving 19 bases between. Germline lookup yields CDR1 ENHRY and CDR2 SYGVKD. In nucleotides, the CDR3 is TGTGCCATCAGTGAGCTAGGTAAGGCGTCAGAAGATTCACCCCTCCACTTT. The encoded protein is CAISELGKASEDSPLHF.

At least ten counts were recorded for this clonotype. The chain couples TRBV12-3 or TRBV12-4 to TRBJ1-1, with D unclear. Trimming left V 4 bases short and J 4 bases short, with 10 bases between. This CDR3 region has 13 residues. The CDR3 DNA reads as TGTGCCAGCAGTTCCCAGGTCGGCACTGAAGCTTTCTTT. Translated: CASSSQVGTEAFF.

This chain joins TRBV7-2 and TRBJ1-2; 8 bases align to TRBD1. The V segment lost 1 base and the J segment 7 bases; nucleotides outside the gene matches: 11. This CDR3 contains 16 residues. Germline V lookup: CDR1 SGHTA, CDR2 FQGNSA. CDR3 DNA: TGTGCCAGCAGCTTAGAACTCAGGGGGCCGGCTAGTGGCTACACCTTC. Encoded protein: CASSLELRGPASGYTF.

Ten or more counts support this clonotype. The chain is built from TRBV4-1 and TRBJ2-1; 10 bases align to TRBD2. The CDR3 length is 17 residues. Germline trimming cut 2 bases from V and 3 bases from J; bases unmatched to any gene: 7. Looked up from germline, CDR1 is MGHRA and CDR2 is YSYEKL. The CDR3 region is CASSQTLSGRNYNEQFF. DNA for the CDR3: TGCGCCAGCAGCCAAACACTTAGCGGGAGGAACTACAATGAGCAGTTCTTC.